This TCR beta chain was identified during a study of T cell responses to AZD1222 COVID-19 vaccine. The CDR3 totals 15 residues. The V gene lost 7 bases and the J gene lost 1 base, with 18 bases spanning the gap. Germline-derived CDR1 and CDR2 are SGHRS and YFSETQ. Clones were read by immunoSEQ multiplex PCR, and TCRdb kept only the in-frame ones, dropping some. Seen here are some 160,000 clones, approximately 91% observed once, and the top ten hold less than 2.5%. Note on this clone: Its antigen is not known.

Study findings and constraints: Only 6 or 7 people who got AZD1222 tested seropositive at baseline. Repertoires were obtained only post-peak T cell response.

The chain uses TRBV5-1 and TRBJ2-7; a possible D gene is TRBD2 (6 bases). The sample here was peripheral blood, taken 28 days after the second AZD1222 dose. This clonotype originated in an adult who received the AZD1222 COVID-19 vaccine. CDR3 coding DNA: TGCGCCAGCTCCCAAACGGGGACTCGGTCCTACGAGCAGTACTTC. Translating it yields CASSQTGTRSYEQYF.